Below are 26 T cell receptor beta chains sequenced from a single sample in a study of blood T cell repertoires in COVID-19. TCRdb's copy holds only in-frame clones and misses some; the assay was immunoSEQ multiplex PCR. The sample has approximately 140,000 clones, around nine tenths seen once. The source material was peripheral blood. The receptor set was obtained from a woman aged 40 to 50 with acute or convalescent COVID-19.

The chain links TRBV16 to TRBJ2-3; weak D call: TRBD1 (6 bases). Germline-derived CDR1 and CDR2 are KGHSY and FQNENV. The CDR3 length is 16 residues. V lost 2 bases, J lost 1 base, and 13 bases lay in between. CDR3 sequence: CASSQGGSIGTDTQYF. Here the CDR3 DNA reads TGTGCCAGCAGCCAAGGGGGCAGTATCGGCACAGATACGCAGTATTTT.

The chain is built from TRBV6-5 and TRBJ1-2; 7 bases line up with TRBD1. Trimming took 7 bases from V and 6 from J; bases not matched to a gene: 14. The germline gives CDR1 MNHEY, CDR2 SVGAGI. The CDR3 runs to 15 residues. CDR3 in amino acids: CASNQQSTGSNGYTF. The CDR3 bases are TGTGCCAGCAACCAACAATCGACAGGGTCTAATGGCTACACCTTC.

V is TRBV7-6 and J is TRBJ2-3; 12 positions agree with TRBD2. This CDR3 is 18 amino acids long. Trimming took 1 base from V and 2 from J; bases not matched to a gene: 7. CDR1 and CDR2 (germline): SGHVS, FNYEAQ. DNA of the CDR3: TGTGCCAGCAGCTTAGGGGCTAGCGGGAGGGCCCCCACAGATACGCAGTATTTT. Translated, it gives CASSLGASGRAPTDTQYF.

The V and J genes are TRBV19 and TRBJ2-1, with 10 bases that match TRBD1. V shed 1 base and J 5 bases; nucleotides not matched to a gene: 2. The CDR3 length is 15 residues. Germline CDR1 LNHDA, CDR2 SQIVND (reference sequence). The DNA of the CDR3 is TGTGCCAGTAGTATAGGACAGGGGGCCAACAATGAGCAGTTCTTC. Its translation: CASSIGQGANNEQFF.

The J gene is TRBJ1-2, the V gene TRBV4-3, with 8 bases identical to TRBD1. The germline CDR1 and CDR2 sequences are LGHNA and YSLEER. V lost 0 bases and J lost 3; bases outside the gene matches: 9. The CDR3 runs 17 residues. This CDR3 reads CASSQDYRGVTHYGYTF. CDR3 nucleotide sequence: TGCGCCAGCAGCCAAGATTACAGGGGGGTGACTCACTATGGCTACACCTTC.

This clone was detected only once. This chain's CDR3 is CASSPWGGSEQYF. The CDR3 DNA reads TGTGCCAGCAGCCCCTGGGGGGGTAGCGAGCAGTACTTC. The rearrangement links TRBV5-5 to TRBJ2-7; 7 bases fit TRBD2. The CDR3 totals 13 residues. Trimming at V came to 4 bases and at J to 6 bases, leaving 7 bases not matched to a gene. The germline V gene encodes CDR1 SGHKS and CDR2 YYEKEE (reference sequence).

A few counts support this clone. This rearrangement joins TRBV4-1 to TRBJ1-4; D is uncertain. Germline V gene data show CDR1 as MGHRA and CDR2 as YSYEKL. V was shortened by 2 bases and J by 2 bases, with 9 bases between the two germline ends. The CDR3 has 15 amino acids. CDR3 DNA sequence: TGCGCCAGCAGCCAACCTCTCAGGACTAATGAAAAACTGTTTTTT. Its protein product is CASSQPLRTNEKLFF.

This clone has more than one count but fewer than ten. The chain recombines TRBV7-9 with TRBJ2-7; D is perhaps TRBD2 (6 bases). Trimming took 0 bases from V and 7 from J, leaving 10 bases between them. The germline gives CDR1 SEHNR, CDR2 FQNEAQ (reference sequence). CDR3 length: 13 residues. The CDR3 reads CASSLAGLQEQYF. The CDR3 DNA is TGTGCCAGCAGCTTAGCTGGACTACAAGAGCAGTACTTC.

Remarks on this clone: The identical CDR3 is also encoded by other nucleotide sequences in the sample. This rearrangement joins TRBV6-2 or TRBV6-3 to TRBJ1-1; the D is unclear. The CDR3 spans 11 residues. Germline V gene sequence: CDR1 MNHEY, CDR2 SVGEGT. Trimming removed 0 bases at V and 6 bases at J, with 2 bases between. The CDR3 sequence is CASSYSSEAFF. CDR3 DNA: TGTGCCAGCAGTTACTCCTCTGAAGCTTTCTTT.

The chain employs TRBV7-3 and TRBJ2-3; TRBD2 matches 9 bases. The CDR3 is 15 residues long. Germline V gives CDR1 SGHTA, CDR2 FQGTGA. The V and J ends lost 3 bases and 3 bases, in that order; junction bases with no gene match: 4. This CDR3 is CASSLGAGGTDTQYF. In DNA form, the CDR3 reads TGTGCCAGCAGCTTGGGAGCGGGGGGTACAGATACGCAGTATTTT.

The chain carries TRBV30 and TRBJ2-7; D gene unclear. V lost 0 bases and J lost 10, with 16 bases in between. CDR3 length: 13 amino acids. CDR1 and CDR2 (germline): GTSNPN, SVGIG (reference sequence). The CDR3 spells CAWSVEEVRSQYF. The DNA of the CDR3 is TGTGCCTGGAGTGTAGAAGAGGTGCGGTCACAGTACTTC.

The chain has TRBV9 and TRBJ1-3; tentative D call: TRBD1 (5 bases). CDR1 SGDLS and CDR2 YYNGEE come from the germline V gene. The V end was cut by 4 bases, the J end by 2 bases, with 16 bases between. The CDR3 runs to 16 residues. The CDR3 DNA reads TGTGCCAGCAGCCTCATCGGGGGGGGGACTGGAAACACCATATATTTT. It encodes CASSLIGGGTGNTIYF.

The V gene is TRBV5-4, the J gene TRBJ2-7, with D tentatively TRBD1 (6 bases). Germline CDR1 is SGHNT and CDR2 is YYREEE (reference sequence). V lost 4 bases and J lost 1, with 9 bases in between. The CDR3 sequence is 13 residues long. The CDR3 reads CASSQGHSYEQYF. CDR3 bases: TGTGCCAGCAGCCAGGGACATTCCTACGAGCAGTACTTC. Looking up the rest from reference TRBV5-4 and TRBJ2-7 gives the full variable domain: ETGVTQSPTHLIKTRGQQVTLRCSSQSGHNTVSWYQQALGQGPQFIFQYYREEENGRGNFPPRFSGLQFPNYSSELNVNALELDDSALYLCASSQGHSYEQYFGPGTRLTVT.

The rearrangement links TRBV5-8 to TRBJ2-5, with TRBD2 matching 12 bases. The V and J ends lost 4 bases and 0 bases, in that order; junction bases with no gene match: 4. Germline V gene data show CDR1 as SGHTS and CDR2 as YDEGEE. The CDR3 runs 16 residues. As DNA, the CDR3 is TGTGCCAGCAGCGTGGGACTAGCGGGTAACCAAGAGACCCAGTACTTC. This codes for CASSVGLAGNQETQYF.

This clone was picked up one time. The chain couples TRBV13 to TRBJ1-4; 9 positions agree with TRBD1. Germline V gives CDR1 PRHDT, CDR2 FYEKMQ (reference sequence). V was pared by 4 bases and J by 7 bases, with 4 bases of the junction left unmatched. The CDR3 is 14 residues long. Written as DNA, the CDR3 is TGTGCCAGCAGCTCGGGACAGGGCGGTGAAAAACTGTTTTTT. Its translation: CASSSGQGGEKLFF.

The chain uses TRBV6-2 or TRBV6-3 and TRBJ1-2; a weak D match, TRBD1 (5 bases). Trimming took off 5 bases at V and 11 bases at J, with 12 bases between the two ends. Germline assignment: CDR1 MNHEY and CDR2 SVGEGT. The CDR3 length is 11 residues. CDR3 bases: TGTGCCAGCAGTCAGGGATACTTATACACCTTC. Translating gives CASSQGYLYTF.

The chain employs TRBV10-3 and TRBJ2-3; weak D call: TRBD2 (5 bases). The CDR3 is 13 amino acids. V lost 6 bases to trimming and J lost 0 bases, with 7 bases between them. Germline CDR1 ENHRY, CDR2 SYGVKD. CDR3 bases: TGTGCCATCAGGAGACTAAGCACAGATACGCAGTATTTT. Residues: CAIRRLSTDTQYF.

Written as DNA, the CDR3 is TGTGCCAGCAGCTTAGATCGGGACAGGGCCAATTCACCCCTCCACTTT. It encodes CASSLDRDRANSPLHF. The V call is TRBV11-2, the J call TRBJ1-6; 9 bases match TRBD1. CDR1 and CDR2 from the germline V gene are SGHAT and FQNNGV. V lost 0 bases to trimming and J lost 7 bases; unmatched junction nucleotides: 4. The CDR3 totals 16 residues.

Ten or more counts support this clone. V and J are TRBV27 and TRBJ1-4; tentative D call: TRBD1 (5 bases). CDR1 and CDR2 (germline): MNHEY, SMNVEV (reference sequence). V gave up 2 bases and J gave up 5 bases, with 9 bases separating them. This CDR3 comprises 14 residues. The CDR3 is CASSLKGLNEKLFF. As DNA, the CDR3 is TGTGCCAGCAGTTTAAAGGGGCTGAATGAAAAACTGTTTTTT.

The rearrangement uses TRBV10-3 and TRBJ2-1; D is unclear. CDR3 size: 12 residues. V lost 6 bases and J 8 bases, leaving 11 bases between the germline ends. Germline V gives CDR1 ENHRY, CDR2 SYGVKD. The CDR3 DNA is TGTGCCATCAGCCCCGGTACAGATGAGCAGTTCTTC. Translated: CAISPGTDEQFF.

The chain couples TRBV10-3 to TRBJ2-5; tentatively, D is TRBD1 (6 bases). The V and J ends lost 1 base and 1 base respectively, with 10 bases between them. Germline V lookup: CDR1 ENHRY, CDR2 SYGVKD. The CDR3 consists of 15 residues. DNA of the CDR3: TGTGCCATCAGTGAGTTGACAGGAGGCCAAGAGACCCAGTACTTC. Its protein is CAISELTGGQETQYF.

The gene calls are TRBV28 and TRBJ1-6; TRBD1 matches 10 bases. V shed 7 bases, J shed 10 bases, and the junction held 7 bases outside the gene matches. Germline V CDR1 and CDR2: MDHEN, SYDVKM. This CDR3 has 14 amino acids. CDR3 sequence reads: CASTLPTGGSPLHF. The CDR3 coding sequence is TGTGCCAGCACCTTACCGACAGGGGGCTCACCCCTCCACTTT.

This rearrangement joins TRBV18 to TRBJ1-2; no clear D. The ends were cut back, 3 bases at V and 0 bases at J, with 17 bases in the middle. In germline, CDR1 is KGHSH, CDR2 LQKENI. The CDR3 loop spans 17 amino acids. The CDR3: CASSPLGSNPANYGYTF. CDR3 bases: TGTGCCAGCTCACCCCTCGGGTCCAATCCAGCTAACTATGGCTACACCTTC.

The rearrangement links TRBV6-6 to TRBJ1-2; TRBD1 agrees at 7 bases. Germline CDR1 and CDR2: MNHNY and SVGAGI (reference sequence). CDR3 size: 13 residues. The junction had 9 bases not matched to a gene; V was cut back by 6 bases and J by 8 bases. Here the CDR3 DNA reads TGTGCCAGCAGGAGCAGACAGGGTGGCGGCTACACCTTC. Its protein product is CASRSRQGGGYTF.

The chain employs TRBV2 and TRBJ1-1; D might be TRBD1 (5 bases). Trimming removed 6 bases from V and 4 bases from J, with 12 bases in between. Germline assignment: CDR1 SNHLY and CDR2 FYNNEI. CDR3 length equals 13 residues. The CDR3 is CASRGRGGTEAFF. CDR3 bases: TGTGCCAGCAGGGGCCGGGGGGGCACTGAAGCTTTCTTT.

This clone has a handful of counts. The genes are TRBV7-2 and TRBJ2-7, with D possibly being TRBD2 (6 bases). Germline-derived CDR1 and CDR2 are SGHTA and FQGNSA. The CDR3 is made up of 14 amino acids. V lost 5 bases to trimming and J lost 0 bases, with 11 bases between them. The CDR3 bases are TGTGCCAGCAGCCTCAGCGGGTCCTCCTACGAGCAGTACTTC. It yields the protein CASSLSGSSYEQYF. The full variable domain, in which reference TRBV7-2 and TRBJ2-7 provide the parts outside the CDR3, is GAGVSQSPSNKVTEKGKDVELRCDPISGHTALYWYRQSLGQGLEFLIYFQGNSAPDKSGLPSDRFSAERTGGSVSTLTIQRTQQEDSAVYLCASSLSGSSYEQYFGPGTRLTVT.